This TCR beta chain was captured by sequencing in a study of blood T cell repertoires in COVID-19. Per the authors' pipeline: Estimation of nucleated cell counts relied on the amplification of reference gene primers. TCRdb's copy holds only in-frame clones and misses some; the assay was immunoSEQ multiplex PCR. V and J calls and clone size follow that table, whereas D and trimming were derived from the DNA. The sample records approximately 250,000 clones, just under 90% being singletons. Material: PBMCs or T cells enriched from blood (not recorded which). This TCR was recovered from a woman in her twenties or thirties with acute COVID-19.

CDR3 sequence: CAISLRRVHEQYF. The CDR3, as DNA: TGTGCCATATCTCTGAGGAGGGTCCACGAGCAGTACTTC. This chain uses TRBV28 with TRBJ2-7; D possibly corresponds to TRBD2 (6 bases). CDR1 and CDR2 from the germline V gene are MDHEN and SYDVKM. The CDR3 extends over 13 amino acids. Trimming pared 10 bases from V and 5 bases from J, leaving 18 bases between. The full variable domain, in which reference TRBV28 and TRBJ2-7 provide the parts outside the CDR3, is DVKVTQSSRYLVKRTGEKVFLECVQDMDHENMFWYRQDPGLGLRLIYFSYDVKMKEKGDIPEGYSVSREKKERFSLILESASTNQTSMYLCAISLRRVHEQYFGPGTRLTVT.